A single sample is the source of the 29 T cell receptor beta chains below, sequenced in a study of blood T cell repertoires in COVID-19. The repertoire was sequenced with immunoSEQ multiplex PCR; TCRdb's copy has only in-frame clones and lacks some. The sample includes approximately 130,000 clones, approximately 86% seen only once; the top ten take 15% to 20%. Sequenced sample: peripheral blood. The source of these receptors is a woman between 50 and 59 years old who had recovered from COVID-19.

This clone occurred once. V usage is TRBV7-8 and J usage is TRBJ2-1; possibly TRBD2 for D (5 bases). This CDR3 contains 15 residues. In germline, CDR1 is SGHVS, CDR2 FQNEAQ. The V gene lost 2 bases and the J gene lost 4 bases, with 12 bases spanning the gap. CDR3 sequence: CASSLRRDRYNEQFF. CDR3 in DNA: TGTGCCAGCAGCTTAAGACGGGATCGGTACAATGAGCAGTTCTTC.

About this clone itself: The junction departs from germline at one end; a sequencing error may be responsible. V is TRBV20-1 and J is TRBJ2-1, with 10 nucleotides matching TRBD2. The CDR3 contains 11 residues. The V gene's germline CDR1 is DFQATT and CDR2 SNEGSKA (reference sequence). The CDR3, as DNA: TGCAGTGCTTCTAGCGGGAGTTTGACCATCTTC. Translated: CSASSGSLTIF.

CDR3: CASSRGERVNTIYF. In DNA form, the CDR3 reads TGTGCCAGCAGCCGCGGGGAACGCGTAAACACCATATATTTT. The V and J genes are TRBV28 and TRBJ1-3; no clear D gene. Trimming took 6 bases from V and 6 from J, leaving 15 bases between them. This CDR3 contains 14 residues. CDR1 is MDHEN and CDR2 is SYDVKM in the germline V gene. The complete variable domain, with remaining parts taken from reference TRBV28 and TRBJ1-3, reads DVKVTQSSRYLVKRTGEKVFLECVQDMDHENMFWYRQDPGLGLRLIYFSYDVKMKEKGDIPEGYSVSREKKERFSLILESASTNQTSMYLCASSRGERVNTIYFGEGSWLTVV.

This clone was seen just once. The gene calls are TRBV5-8 and TRBJ1-3; D is uncertain. The CDR3 length is 14 residues. The V and J ends lost 8 bases and 0 bases respectively, with 12 bases between them. CDR1 is SGHTS, CDR2 YDEGEE, per germline. The DNA for the CDR3 is TGTGCCAGTAGCCGAGGGATCTCTGGAAACACCATATATTTT. This translates into CASSRGISGNTIYF.

DNA of the CDR3: TGTGCCAGCAGCGTACGGGCGGGGGGTAACACCGGGGAGCTGTTTTTT. The encoded protein is CASSVRAGGNTGELFF. The chain carries TRBV9 and TRBJ2-2; 8 nucleotides line up with TRBD2. The CDR3 extends over 16 amino acids. V lost 1 base, J lost 2 bases, and 4 bases stayed unmatched. Germline V CDR1 and CDR2: SGDLS, YYNGEE.

The V call is TRBV29-1, the J call TRBJ1-1; TRBD1 matches 8 bases. Germline trimming cut 6 bases from V and 0 bases from J; bases unmatched to any gene: 3. The germline CDR1 and CDR2 sequences are SQVTM and ANQGSEA. The CDR3 spans 13 residues. CDR3 in amino acids: CSVVTGVNTEAFF. CDR3 DNA: TGCAGCGTGGTGACAGGGGTGAACACTGAAGCTTTCTTT.

V gene TRBV24-1 combines with J gene TRBJ2-5, with D possibly being TRBD1 (8 bases). Trimming removed 3 bases from V and 5 bases from J, with 18 bases in between. Germline CDR1 KGHDR, CDR2 SFDVKD. This CDR3 is built from 16 residues. CDR3 residues: CATSDPRQGTMETQYF. The CDR3 coding sequence is TGTGCCACCAGTGATCCCCGACAGGGGACTATGGAGACCCAGTACTTC.

This clone was observed a few times. The genes are TRBV29-1 and TRBJ2-1, with D unclear. The V gene's germline CDR1 is SQVTM and CDR2 ANQGSEA. This CDR3 has 14 residues. Trimming took 6 bases from V and 1 from J, leaving 13 bases between them. DNA of the CDR3: TGCAGCGTCGATCTGGCGGCTTCCTACAATGAGCAGTTCTTC. Its protein is CSVDLAASYNEQFF.

V is TRBV11-3 and J is TRBJ2-1, with 9 bases that match TRBD1. Trimming cost V 6 bases and J 6 bases; bases outside gene matches: 9. Germline CDR1 reads SGHNT; CDR2 reads YENEEA. CDR3 size: 15 residues. CDR3 in amino acids: CASRSGTGSGNEQFF. CDR3 DNA sequence: TGTGCCAGCAGGTCCGGGACAGGGAGCGGCAATGAGCAGTTCTTC. Full variable domain (outside the CDR3, taken from reference TRBV11-3 and TRBJ2-1): EAGVVQSPRYKIIEKKQPVAFWCNPISGHNTLYWYLQNLGQGPELLIRYENEEAVDDSQLPKDRFSAERLKGVDSTLKIQPAELGDSAVYLCASRSGTGSGNEQFFGPGTRLTVL.

The chain joins TRBV19 to TRBJ2-1; TRBD2 is a possible D gene (7 bases). Trimming took 6 bases from V and 0 from J, leaving 9 bases between them. There are 14 residues in the CDR3. Germline V CDR1 and CDR2: LNHDA, SQIVND (reference sequence). CDR3 protein: CASRGGGSYNEQFF. The CDR3 bases are TGTGCCAGTAGGGGAGGGGGCTCCTACAATGAGCAGTTCTTC.

The chain combines TRBV19 with TRBJ2-1; D perhaps matches TRBD2 (7 bases). This CDR3 contains 15 residues. The germline CDR1 and CDR2 sequences are LNHDA and SQIVND (reference sequence). V lost 3 bases and J 4 bases, leaving 13 bases between the germline ends. The CDR3 loop reads CASSMGRGGYNEQFF. As DNA, the CDR3 is TGTGCCAGTAGTATGGGGAGGGGGGGTTACAATGAGCAGTTCTTC.

The chain uses TRBV28 and TRBJ1-6; unclear D gene. The CDR3 length is 11 residues. From germline, CDR1 is MDHEN and CDR2 SYDVKM. Trimming stripped 2 bases from V and 9 bases from J, with 2 bases between. CDR3 nucleotide sequence: TGTGCCAGCAGTTTACGTTCACCCCTCCACTTT. Its translation is CASSLRSPLHF.

The V and J genes are TRBV18 and TRBJ2-1; 9 nucleotides match TRBD1. CDR3 size: 16 residues. The junction had 13 bases not matched to a gene; V was cut back by 5 bases and J by 8 bases. Germline values: CDR1 KGHSH, CDR2 LQKENI. DNA for the CDR3: TGTGCCAGCTCAAAAAAGGGGACAGGGTCTTCAGATGAGCAGTTCTTC. Protein: CASSKKGTGSSDEQFF.

The DNA for the CDR3 is TGTGCCAGCAGCGGCCGACCCGTCAGGGGCTCTGGAAACACCATATATTTT. Protein: CASSGRPVRGSGNTIYF. This chain links TRBV9 with TRBJ1-3; TRBD1 is a possible D gene (6 bases). V lost 3 bases, J lost 0 bases, and 16 bases lay in between. The germline gives CDR1 SGDLS, CDR2 YYNGEE. This CDR3 spans 17 amino acids.

The chain recombines TRBV5-4 with TRBJ2-3; TRBD2 matches at 12 bases. V dropped 5 bases and J dropped 6; count of bases not matched to a gene: 13. The CDR3 length is 17 residues. From germline, CDR1 is SGHNT and CDR2 YYREEE (reference sequence). The DNA of the CDR3 is TGTGCCAGCAGAATGAGGACGGCTAGCGGGGGGGTTGATACGCAGTATTTT. Translation gives CASRMRTASGGVDTQYF.

This clone was seen a single time. The chain recombines TRBV7-9 with TRBJ2-1; 8 nucleotides agree with TRBD1. The junction had 4 bases not matched to a gene; V was cut back by 5 bases and J by 10 bases. This CDR3 is 12 amino acids long. Looked up from germline, CDR1 is SEHNR and CDR2 is FQNEAQ (reference sequence). The DNA for the CDR3 is TGTGCCAGCAGCATAGGGACAGGAGAGCAGTTCTTC. Translated: CASSIGTGEQFF.

V is TRBV7-8 and J is TRBJ2-5, with TRBD2 as a possible D gene (5 bases). CDR3 size: 15 residues. The V and J ends lost 6 bases and 3 bases respectively, with 17 bases between them. Germline CDR1 and CDR2: SGHVS and FQNEAQ. CDR3 DNA sequence: TGTGCCAGCAGAACTCGAGGAGGAGGTAAAGAGACCCAGTACTTC. It encodes CASRTRGGGKETQYF.

The chain joins TRBV2 to TRBJ1-3; possibly TRBD1 for D (6 bases). This CDR3 comprises 14 residues. Trimming removed 4 bases from V and 7 bases from J, with 14 bases in between. The germline V gene has CDR1 SNHLY and CDR2 FYNNEI. The CDR3 DNA is TGTGCCAGCAGTGGACCAGGGGCCTTCAACACCATATATTTT. Translated: CASSGPGAFNTIYF.

V is TRBV10-3 and J is TRBJ1-3, with TRBD1 matching 7 bases. The V segment lost 5 bases and the J segment 4 bases; nucleotides outside the gene matches: 11. This CDR3 is built from 16 residues. Per the germline V gene, CDR1 is ENHRY and CDR2 is SYGVKD. The CDR3 spells CAISSLTGRLGNTIYF. For the CDR3, the DNA is TGTGCCATCAGTTCTTTGACAGGGAGGCTCGGAAACACCATATATTTT.

The DNA for the CDR3 is TGCGCCAGCAGCCCGGGACTAGCGGGAGGGCCGTCAGATACGCAGTATTTT. This sequence encodes CASSPGLAGGPSDTQYF. V is TRBV5-1 and J is TRBJ2-3, with 16 bases fitting TRBD2. V shed 4 bases and J 4 bases; nucleotides not matched to a gene: 6. There are 17 residues in the CDR3. The V gene's germline CDR1 is SGHRS and CDR2 YFSETQ.

The rearrangement links TRBV11-3 to TRBJ2-1; a possible D gene is TRBD2 (5 bases). Between the trimmed V and J ends, which lost 3 bases and 0 bases, there was a span of 15 bases. This CDR3 is 17 amino acids long. Germline CDR1 is SGHNT and CDR2 is YENEEA. The CDR3 region is CASSFDGVPSSYNEQFF. In nucleotides, the CDR3 is TGTGCCAGCAGCTTTGACGGGGTACCATCCTCCTACAATGAGCAGTTCTTC.

V and J are TRBV27 and TRBJ1-5; TRBD1 aligns across 7 bases. V shed 5 bases and J 2 bases; nucleotides not matched to a gene: 6. The V gene's germline CDR1 is MNHEY and CDR2 SMNVEV (reference sequence). The CDR3 is 15 amino acids. The CDR3 here is CASSRYRGGNQPQHF. Written as DNA, the CDR3 is TGTGCCAGCAGTAGATACAGGGGTGGCAATCAGCCCCAGCATTTT.

The chain links TRBV5-1 to TRBJ1-1; 8 positions agree with TRBD1. CDR1 and CDR2 (germline): SGHRS, YFSETQ. The CDR3 consists of 15 residues. V trimming: 1 base; J trimming: 3 bases; junction bases outside the gene matches: 5. The CDR3 here is CASSLSPQGDTEAFF. CDR3 bases: TGCGCCAGCAGCTTGAGTCCACAGGGGGACACTGAAGCTTTCTTT.

V usage is TRBV5-1 and J usage is TRBJ1-3, with D hard to call. This CDR3 contains 15 residues. Germline-derived CDR1 and CDR2 are SGHRS and YFSETQ. V dropped 0 bases and J dropped 2 bases, with 9 bases sitting between them. CDR3 in DNA: TGCGCCAGCAGCTTGGGGACTTCCCCTGGAAACACCATATATTTT. Its translation is CASSLGTSPGNTIYF.

The chain links TRBV6-5 to TRBJ2-3; no reliable D call. This CDR3 is built from 11 residues. Per the germline V gene, CDR1 is MNHEY and CDR2 is SVGAGI. V dropped 4 bases and J dropped 5 bases, with 4 bases sitting between them. CDR3 region: CASSFLDTQYF. The CDR3 coding sequence is TGTGCCAGCAGTTTTCTAGATACGCAGTATTTT.

The V and J genes are TRBV7-6 and TRBJ1-5; TRBD1 matches 7 bases. Germline loops: CDR1 SGHVS, CDR2 FNYEAQ. Trimming cost V 3 bases and J 3 bases; bases outside gene matches: 5. The CDR3 sequence is 15 residues long. CDR3 in DNA: TGTGCCAGCAGCTTGAGAGGGGGCAACAATCAGCCCCAGCATTTT. Translating it yields CASSLRGGNNQPQHF.

The chain is built from TRBV11-3 and TRBJ1-6; no clear D gene. Germline V lookup: CDR1 SGHNT, CDR2 YENEEA. The length of the CDR3 is 15 residues. Trimming shortened V by 1 base and J by 10 bases, and 14 bases separated the two germline ends. CDR3 sequence (DNA): TGTGCCAGCAGCTTAGTTCGTCCAGCGGACTCACCCCTCCACTTT. Protein: CASSLVRPADSPLHF. Supplemented by reference TRBV11-3 and TRBJ1-6, the full variable domain reads EAGVVQSPRYKIIEKKQPVAFWCNPISGHNTLYWYLQNLGQGPELLIRYENEEAVDDSQLPKDRFSAERLKGVDSTLKIQPAELGDSAVYLCASSLVRPADSPLHFGNGTRLTVT.

J is TRBJ1-2 and V is TRBV30, with D tentatively TRBD1 (6 bases). The CDR3 has 15 amino acids. Germline V gene sequence: CDR1 GTSNPN, CDR2 SVGIG (reference sequence). Trimming cost V 2 bases and J 6 bases, with 19 bases left between them. CDR3 sequence: CAWSRELQGVDGYTF. The CDR3 DNA sequence: TGTGCCTGGAGTCGAGAGCTACAGGGTGTCGATGGCTACACCTTC.

This clone was detected ten times or more. The rearrangement joins TRBV6-2 or TRBV6-3 to TRBJ2-1, with TRBD2 matching 8 bases. J lost 4 bases, V lost 2 bases, and 7 bases had no gene match. Germline CDR1 is MNHEY and CDR2 is SVGEGT. The CDR3 length is 16 residues. The CDR3 spells CASSYGAGEGYNEQFF. Written as DNA, the CDR3 is TGTGCCAGCAGTTACGGAGCGGGAGAGGGGTACAATGAGCAGTTCTTC.